The 20 T cell receptor beta chains below all came from one sample that was sequenced in a study of untreated major depressive disorder. The method was immunoSEQ multiplex PCR; TCRdb's version includes in-frame clones alone and lacks a portion of them. The sample shows some 21,000 clones, approximately 87% of them seen only once. Sample: CD4+ T cells from PBMCs. The receptors originated from a woman aged 25 to 45 in good health.

This chain joins TRBV2 and TRBJ2-7; D remains ambiguous. Germline V gives CDR1 SNHLY, CDR2 FYNNEI. Deletions cut 2 bases from V and 0 bases from J, with 17 bases between. The CDR3 is made up of 17 amino acids. The CDR3 DNA follows: TGTGCCAGCAGTGAATTTATGAGTATCCGGAGCTCCTACGAGCAGTACTTC. Its translation is CASSEFMSIRSSYEQYF.

V is TRBV7-9 and J is TRBJ1-6; 7 positions agree with TRBD1. The J segment lost 0 bases and the V segment lost 0 bases, leaving 8 bases of the junction unmatched. This CDR3 is 19 amino acids long. The germline V gene encodes CDR1 SEHNR and CDR2 FQNEAQ (reference sequence). The CDR3 nucleotides read TGTGCCAGCAGCTTAGCAGGGGGCTCCTACAGCTCCTATAATTCACCCCTCCACTTT. This encodes CASSLAGGSYSSYNSPLHF.

This clone is a singleton in its sample. The rearrangement joins TRBV6-1 to TRBJ2-7; 7 bases map to TRBD1. V shed 4 bases and J 1 base; nucleotides not matched to a gene: 4. This CDR3 is 14 amino acids long. In germline, CDR1 is MNHNS, CDR2 SASEGT. CDR3 loop: CASSVAGGSYEQYF. DNA of the CDR3: TGTGCCAGCAGTGTAGCAGGGGGATCCTACGAGCAGTACTTC.

The sample holds one count of this clone. The CDR3, as DNA: TGTGCCAGCAGCTTCAGAGACAGGGTCAACACCGGGGAGCTGTTTTTT. This translates into CASSFRDRVNTGELFF. The rearrangement links TRBV11-2 to TRBJ2-2; 7 bases map to TRBD1. Germline CDR1 reads SGHAT; CDR2 reads FQNNGV. This CDR3 comprises 16 residues. V lost 3 bases to trimming and J lost 2 bases; unmatched junction nucleotides: 6.

The chain recombines TRBV28 with TRBJ2-7; D gene unclear. With 4 bases removed from V and 12 bases from J, the gap between germline ends came to 13 bases. CDR1 is MDHEN and CDR2 is SYDVKM in the germline V gene. This CDR3 comprises 11 residues. The CDR3 protein is CASSSTRRAYF. Written as DNA, the CDR3 is TGTGCCAGCAGTTCGACCCGGAGAGCGTACTTC.

V gene TRBV11-1 combines with J gene TRBJ2-5, with 9 bases fitting TRBD1. The germline V gene has CDR1 SGHAT and CDR2 FQDESV (reference sequence). This CDR3 region has 15 residues. J lost 5 bases, V lost 5 bases, and 9 bases had no gene match. CDR3 DNA sequence: TGTGCCAGCAGCCGCCGGGACAGGGAGGGGGAGACCCAGTACTTC. It translates to CASSRRDREGETQYF.

As concerns this clone: The junction differs from germline at one of its ends, possibly a read error. The V gene is TRBV5-6, the J gene TRBJ1-5; the D is unclear. The CDR3 extends over 16 amino acids. From germline, CDR1 is SGHDT and CDR2 YYEEEE. The CDR3 sequence: CASNLHGGANNQPQHF. The CDR3 DNA follows: TGTGCCAGCAACTTGCATGGAGGCGCCAATAATCAGCCCCAGCATTTT.

The genes are TRBV29-1 and TRBJ2-6; D unclear. The V end lost 4 bases, the J end lost 3 bases, and 13 bases lay between the germline ends. The CDR3 has 15 amino acids. Germline CDR1 reads SQVTM; CDR2 reads ANQGSEA. The CDR3 is CSVGVGGVGANVLTF. CDR3 DNA: TGCAGCGTTGGGGTTGGCGGTGTTGGGGCCAACGTCCTGACTTTC. The full variable domain, its missing parts supplied by reference TRBV29-1 and TRBJ2-6, is SAVISQKPSRDICQRGTSLTIQCQVDSQVTMMFWYRQQPGQSLTLIATANQGSEATYESGFVIDKFPISRPNLTFSTLTVSNMSPEDSSIYLCSVGVGGVGANVLTFGAGSRLTVL.

V is TRBV28 and J is TRBJ2-7, with TRBD2 matching over 10 bases. CDR1 is MDHEN and CDR2 is SYDVKM in the germline V gene. With 5 bases clipped from V and 2 bases from J, the junction kept 6 bases outside the gene matches. The CDR3 spans 15 residues. CDR3: CASSAPSGGTYEQYF. The CDR3 DNA is TGTGCCAGCAGTGCCCCTAGCGGGGGAACCTACGAGCAGTACTTC.

The sample holds one count of this clone. This chain joins TRBV5-1 and TRBJ1-4, with 7 bases aligning to TRBD1. After removal of 4 bases from V and 0 bases from J, the junction contained 6 bases not matched to a gene. The CDR3 consists of 16 residues. Per the germline V gene, CDR1 is SGHRS and CDR2 is YFSETQ. The CDR3 sequence: CASSPGTVATNEKLFF. The CDR3 nucleotides read TGCGCCAGCAGCCCTGGGACAGTTGCAACTAATGAAAAACTGTTTTTT.

This clone was recorded once. CDR3 sequence (DNA): TGTGCCAGCAGCTTAGAGGCCAACTCCTACGAGCAGTACTTC. It translates to CASSLEANSYEQYF. The genes are TRBV7-6 and TRBJ2-7; no clear D gene. The V and J ends lost 1 base and 0 bases respectively, with 7 bases between them. The CDR3 length is 14 residues. Germline loops: CDR1 SGHVS, CDR2 FNYEAQ.

CDR3 DNA: TGTGCCAGCAGTTCCTCTTCCTACGAGCAGTACTTC. Translated, it gives CASSSSSYEQYF. The chain has TRBV28 and TRBJ2-7, with D hard to call. V was cut by 4 bases and J by 1 base, with 5 bases left in between. CDR3 length: 12 residues. Germline loops: CDR1 MDHEN, CDR2 SYDVKM.

This clone has a single count. V and J are TRBV28 and TRBJ2-7; TRBD1 aligns across 9 bases. V shed 5 bases and J 5 bases; nucleotides not matched to a gene: 4. The CDR3 sequence is 13 residues long. Germline CDR1 reads MDHEN; CDR2 reads SYDVKM. DNA of the CDR3: TGTGCCAGCAGTACACAGGGGGCCCACGAGCAGTACTTC. It is translated as CASSTQGAHEQYF.

The J gene is TRBJ2-1, the V gene TRBV5-1; D is unclear. The CDR3 totals 14 residues. V lost 6 bases and J 2 bases, leaving 12 bases between the germline ends. Germline assignment: CDR1 SGHRS and CDR2 YFSETQ. CDR3 sequence reads: CASTPQTPYNEQFF. The CDR3 bases are TGCGCCAGCACCCCTCAGACTCCCTACAATGAGCAGTTCTTC.

The chain has TRBV15 and TRBJ2-5; the D gene could be TRBD1 or TRBD2 (6 bases each). This CDR3 has 15 amino acids. V dropped 8 bases and J dropped 5 bases, with 21 bases sitting between them. Germline lookup yields CDR1 LNHNV and CDR2 YYDKDF (reference sequence). CDR3 region: CATRMSGGRYETQYF. For the CDR3, the DNA is TGTGCCACCCGCATGTCCGGGGGCCGTTATGAGACCCAGTACTTC.

The chain links TRBV29-1 to TRBJ2-3, with D perhaps matching TRBD2 (6 bases). V dropped 4 bases and J dropped 6 bases, with 14 bases sitting between them. This CDR3 is 13 amino acids long. Germline V gene lookup returns CDR1 SQVTM and CDR2 ANQGSEA. The CDR3: CSVGTLDYDTQYF. The CDR3 nucleotides read TGCAGCGTTGGGACGTTGGACTACGATACGCAGTATTTT.

The chain carries TRBV6-4 and TRBJ2-5, with 10 nucleotides matching TRBD2. J gave up 1 base and V 4 bases, and 3 bases lay outside the gene matches. The CDR3 is 15 amino acids. The germline V gene encodes CDR1 MRHNA and CDR2 SNTAGT. Here the CDR3 DNA reads TGTGCCAGCAGTGGGACTAGCGGCCCCCAAGAGACCCAGTACTTC. This sequence encodes CASSGTSGPQETQYF.

The CDR3 sequence: CASGTGRGFSYEQYF. In nucleotides, the CDR3 is TGTGCCAGCGGTACGGGTAGGGGGTTCTCCTACGAGCAGTACTTC. V gene TRBV6-6 combines with J gene TRBJ2-7; TRBD1 is a possible D gene (6 bases). The germline CDR1 and CDR2 sequences are MNHNY and SVGAGI (reference sequence). Trimming removed 8 bases at V and 0 bases at J, with 17 bases between. The CDR3 has 15 residues.

The J gene is TRBJ1-2, the V gene TRBV6-1; D gene ambiguous. The CDR3 has 10 amino acids. Deletions cut 0 bases from V and 8 bases from J, with 1 base between. Germline CDR1 and CDR2: MNHNS and SASEGT. The CDR3 DNA reads as TGTGCCAGCAGTGAAGCGGGCTACACCTTC. It encodes CASSEAGYTF.

V gene TRBV5-4 combines with J gene TRBJ2-5; TRBD2 matches 11 bases. Germline V gives CDR1 SGHNT, CDR2 YYREEE (reference sequence). The CDR3 totals 16 residues. J lost 0 bases, V lost 3 bases, and 4 bases had no gene match. The CDR3 protein is CASSSSSGGYQETQYF. The DNA of the CDR3 is TGTGCCAGCAGCTCCTCTAGCGGGGGGTACCAAGAGACCCAGTACTTC. Full variable domain (rest looked up from reference TRBV5-4 and TRBJ2-5): ETGVTQSPTHLIKTRGQQVTLRCSSQSGHNTVSWYQQALGQGPQFIFQYYREEENGRGNFPPRFSGLQFPNYSSELNVNALELDDSALYLCASSSSSGGYQETQYFGPGTRLLVL.